This is a list of T cell receptor beta chains from one sample in a study of T-cell reconstitution after alpha-beta-depleted transplantation in children. Using its own MiXCR run on the PCR reads, TCRdb lists one record per CDR3 protein. The table has hundreds of thousands of distinct CDR3 sequences, under 13% seen once. The input for sequencing was PBMCs, taken before TCRalphabeta/CD19-depleted stem cell transplant. These receptors all come from a child less than two years old with acute myeloid leukemia, due to receive a stem cell transplant. CDR3s leave out the opening cysteine and the closing phenylalanine or tryptophan.

j_call v_call cdr3_aa
TRBJ2-7 TRBV3-1 ASSQKGQGTEQY
TRBJ2-3 TRBV5-5 ASSSLSGGYTQY
TRBJ2-3 TRBV4-3 ASSQAGSWMGDTQY
TRBJ2-2 TRBV6-5 ASSSRLNTGELF
TRBJ2-2 TRBV9 ASSVYPQDGELF
TRBJ2-3 TRBV7-2 ASGRLAGDTQY
TRBJ2-1 TRBV7-9 ASSFSGSLNEQF
TRBJ1-1 TRBV4-1 ASSQDRTGNTEAF
TRBJ1-5 TRBV21-1 ASRGTGGPVYQPQH
TRBJ1-5 TRBV28 ASRDGSNQPQH
TRBJ1-1 TRBV7-2 ASTRWVMNTEAF
TRBJ2-1 TRBV30 AWSVQGGEQF
TRBJ2-1 TRBV10-3 AISAGTGTLNEQF
TRBJ2-3 TRBV15 ATSYRELDTQY
TRBJ1-1 TRBV7-8 ASSFRQARDILNTEAF
TRBJ1-5 TRBV7-9 ASSSLVGQGNQPQH
TRBJ2-1 TRBV13 ASSSPSRTSGRLDEQF
TRBJ1-3 TRBV29-1 SVTAPGNTIY
TRBJ1-1 TRBV12-3/TRBV12-4 ASNKENTEAF
TRBJ2-3 TRBV12-3/TRBV12-4 ASKAGGTDTQY
TRBJ2-4 TRBV27 ASSPFSKNIQY
TRBJ2-1 TRBV11-2 ASSFGGGLYNEQF
TRBJ2-7 TRBV13 ASSLDVGGTYEQY
TRBJ2-3 TRBV7-2 ASRSGRSGRITDTQY
TRBJ1-5 TRBV5-1 ASSLEGDSNQPQH
TRBJ2-2 TRBV9 ASSVGLAGGRRNTGELF
TRBJ2-1 TRBV28 ASRPTSGRGNEQF
TRBJ2-1 TRBV28 ASRPTSASYNEQF
TRBJ2-3 TRBV6-5 ASSSLTYGVSADTQY
TRBJ2-7 TRBV5-1 ASSFRSGTGVEQY
TRBJ1-2 TRBV5-6 ASSLPWDSNYGYT
TRBJ2-1 TRBV29-1 SVGGTITYNEQF
TRBJ2-7 TRBV5-1 ANSTSTATGPYEQY
TRBJ2-7 TRBV5-1 ASSLVGAGEQY
TRBJ2-1 TRBV27 ASSFWTSGNNEQF
TRBJ2-1 TRBV15 ATSGDYGMANEQF
TRBJ1-1 TRBV11-3 ASSLLGWSEAF
TRBJ2-7 TRBV20-1 SARGSDREFYEQY
TRBJ2-7 TRBV28 ASSLPLGFEQY
TRBJ2-3 TRBV20-1 SARGGPAASTDTQY
TRBJ2-7 TRBV18 ASSPNDIYEQY
TRBJ1-2 TRBV20-1 SAREPGRIYGYT
TRBJ1-2 TRBV5-1 ASSLDRGGRYGYT
TRBJ2-1 TRBV20-1 SATGGAEYNEQF
TRBJ1-5 TRBV10-3 AIRREASNQPQH
TRBJ2-7 TRBV19 ASSIASGAYEQY
TRBJ2-1 TRBV18 ASSPWTDSSYNEQF
TRBJ2-7 TRBV7-9 ASTAPRGPYEQY
TRBJ2-1 TRBV2 ASRIGGGPYNEQF
TRBJ2-7 TRBV29-1 SVLVEGYEQY
TRBJ2-1 TRBV29-1 SVEVRQGMGF
TRBJ2-1 TRBV29-1 SARQGRNEQF
TRBJ1-4 TRBV6-1 ASSRGLLLEKLF
TRBJ2-1 TRBV29-1 SVREPGQGAYNEQF
TRBJ2-5 TRBV24-1 ATSEGSAQETQY
TRBJ2-3 TRBV29-1 SVEGRGALNSDTQY
TRBJ2-6 TRBV30 AGSGSGANVLT
TRBJ2-3 TRBV9 ASSVVGDTDTQY
TRBJ2-1 TRBV20-1 SAIGVTPNEQF